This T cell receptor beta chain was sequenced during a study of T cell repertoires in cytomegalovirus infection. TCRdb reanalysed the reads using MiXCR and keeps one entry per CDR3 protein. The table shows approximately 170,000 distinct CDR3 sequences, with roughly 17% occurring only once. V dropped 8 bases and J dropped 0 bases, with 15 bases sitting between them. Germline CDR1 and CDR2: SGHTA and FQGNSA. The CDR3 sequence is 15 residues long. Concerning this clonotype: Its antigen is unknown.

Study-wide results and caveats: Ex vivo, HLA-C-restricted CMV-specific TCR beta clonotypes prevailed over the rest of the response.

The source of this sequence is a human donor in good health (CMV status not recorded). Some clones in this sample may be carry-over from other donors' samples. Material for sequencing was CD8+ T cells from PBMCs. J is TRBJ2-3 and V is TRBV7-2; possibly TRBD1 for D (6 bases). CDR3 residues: CASSFRGTSTDTQYF. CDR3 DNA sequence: TGTGCCAGCTCCTTCAGGGGTACCAGCACAGATACGCAGTATTTT.